Listed below are T cell receptor beta chains from one sample, sequenced in a study of T-cell reconstitution after alpha-beta-depleted transplantation in children. A single record per CDR3 protein comes from TCRdb applying MiXCR to the PCR reads. This table holds some 550,000 distinct CDR3 sequences, approximately 20% found once. This sample comprised PBMCs from the stem cell graft donor, obtained from the stem cell graft. These TCRs come from a human donor who donated a stem cell graft to a child with acute lymphoblastic leukemia. CDR3s include the opening cysteine and the closing phenylalanine or tryptophan. The order of the fields is clone size, D gene, J gene, V gene, CDR3 length, CDR3 protein, CDR3 DNA. The D gene is left open where the match is weak. Clone sizes are given selectively: once, few, many, or a class where the clone is expanded.

clone_size: .; d_call: TRBD2; j_call: TRBJ2-5; v_call: TRBV9; cdr3_length: 18; cdr3_aa: CASSVEGLAGVDQETQYF; cdr3_nt: TGTGCCAGCAGCGTAGAGGGACTAGCGGGAGTCGACCAAGAGACCCAGTACTTC
clone_size: .; d_call: TRBD2; j_call: TRBJ2-7; v_call: TRBV15; cdr3_length: 16; cdr3_aa: CATSRDGLAGEPEQYF; cdr3_nt: TGTGCCACCAGCAGAGATGGTTTAGCGGGAGAACCCGAGCAGTACTTC
clone_size: .; d_call: TRBD2; j_call: TRBJ2-5; v_call: TRBV5-1; cdr3_length: 18; cdr3_aa: CASSLSGARTSGRETQYF; cdr3_nt: TGCGCCAGCAGCTTGTCGGGGGCCCGGACTAGCGGGAGAGAGACCCAGTACTTC
clone_size: .; d_call: .; j_call: TRBJ1-3; v_call: TRBV27; cdr3_length: 13; cdr3_aa: CASGMISGNTIYF; cdr3_nt: TGTGCCAGCGGCATGATCTCTGGAAACACCATATATTTT
clone_size: few; d_call: .; j_call: TRBJ1-4; v_call: TRBV20-1; cdr3_length: 13; cdr3_aa: CSALHGQSQKLFF; cdr3_nt: TGCAGTGCTCTCCATGGACAGTCACAAAAACTGTTTTTT
clone_size: .; d_call: TRBD2; j_call: TRBJ2-7; v_call: TRBV18; cdr3_length: 15; cdr3_aa: CASSPPGGSSYEQYF; cdr3_nt: TGTGCCAGCTCACCACCGGGCGGGAGTTCCTACGAGCAGTACTTC
clone_size: few; d_call: .; j_call: TRBJ2-3; v_call: TRBV11-2; cdr3_length: 15; cdr3_aa: CASSFTTPSTDTQYF; cdr3_nt: TGTGCCAGCAGCTTTACGACGCCGAGCACAGATACGCAGTATTTT
clone_size: few; d_call: .; j_call: TRBJ2-7; v_call: TRBV29-1; cdr3_length: 12; cdr3_aa: CSVEGSTYEQYF; cdr3_nt: TGCAGCGTTGAGGGCAGCACCTACGAGCAGTACTTC
clone_size: .; d_call: .; j_call: TRBJ2-7; v_call: TRBV5-1; cdr3_length: 13; cdr3_aa: CASSFDSPYEQYF; cdr3_nt: TGCGCCAGCAGCTTCGACAGTCCCTACGAGCAGTACTTC
clone_size: .; d_call: TRBD1; j_call: TRBJ1-3; v_call: TRBV12-3/TRBV12-4; cdr3_length: 13; cdr3_aa: CTTSTGSGNTIYF; cdr3_nt: TGTACCACCTCGACAGGGAGTGGAAACACCATATATTTT
clone_size: .; d_call: .; j_call: TRBJ2-5; v_call: TRBV10-3; cdr3_length: 15; cdr3_aa: CAISESTSIQETQYF; cdr3_nt: TGTGCCATCAGTGAGTCAACTAGCATTCAGGAGACCCAGTACTTC
clone_size: .; d_call: .; j_call: TRBJ2-1; v_call: TRBV9; cdr3_length: 13; cdr3_aa: CASSAFRLNEQFF; cdr3_nt: TGTGCCAGCAGCGCTTTTAGATTGAATGAGCAGTTCTTC
clone_size: few; d_call: TRBD2; j_call: TRBJ2-7; v_call: TRBV27; cdr3_length: 18; cdr3_aa: CASSLGPPGDYSGVEQYF; cdr3_nt: TGTGCCAGCAGTTTAGGGCCTCCCGGGGACTACTCCGGGGTGGAGCAGTACTTC
clone_size: .; d_call: .; j_call: TRBJ2-3; v_call: TRBV18; cdr3_length: 11; cdr3_aa: CASPPTDTQYF; cdr3_nt: TGTGCCAGCCCACCCACAGATACGCAGTATTTT
clone_size: .; d_call: .; j_call: TRBJ2-3; v_call: TRBV5-1; cdr3_length: 14; cdr3_aa: CASSLLARTDTQYF; cdr3_nt: TGCGCCAGCAGCTTACTGGCTCGCACAGATACGCAGTATTTT